This passage covers 2 T cell receptor beta chains from one sample sequenced in a study of control samples from healthy donors and cancer patients. Sequencing was performed with immunoSEQ multiplex PCR; in TCRdb, only in-frame clones are kept and a portion is missing. This table has 100,000 to 150,000 clones, approximately 92% appearing once. What was sequenced was PBMCs. The receptors were gathered from a man older than 75 with head and neck cancer.

This clone has a handful of counts. The chain recombines TRBV11-2 with TRBJ2-5, with 8 bases aligning to TRBD2. The junction had 10 bases not matched to a gene; V was cut back by 2 bases and J by 2 bases. This CDR3 spans 17 amino acids. Germline loops: CDR1 SGHAT, CDR2 FQNNGV. For the CDR3, the DNA is TGTGCCAGCAGCTTACGTGGTAGCGGGGTGATACAAGAGACCCAGTACTTC. This sequence encodes CASSLRGSGVIQETQYF.

The chain combines TRBV7-2 with TRBJ1-4; TRBD1 matches at 11 bases. The CDR3 is 16 amino acids. Germline assignment: CDR1 SGHTA and CDR2 FQGNSA. V lost 5 bases, J lost 8 bases, and 10 bases stayed unmatched. DNA for the CDR3: TGTGCCAGCAGCCTTAGGAGGGGACAGGGGGACGAAAAACTGTTTTTT. Its translation is CASSLRRGQGDEKLFF.